The 21 T cell receptor beta chains listed next were all sequenced from one sample in a study of T cells in Graves' hyperthyroidism and ophthalmopathy. RNA transcripts served as the template for amplifying TCR beta CDR3 regions. RT-PCR in the first round (using the HTBI primer set) targeted the TCR CDR3. MiXCR, run by TCRdb on the multiplex PCR reads, gives a single entry per CDR3 protein. Here the sample spans some 270,000 distinct CDR3 sequences, over 20% being singletons. The specimen sequenced was blood. The receptors were sampled from a middle-aged woman with Graves' ophthalmopathy.

The sample holds many counts of this clonotype. V gene TRBV14 combines with J gene TRBJ2-4, with 9 bases identical to TRBD2. Unmatched junction bases numbered 25, after V lost 3 bases and J lost 7 bases. Germline V gene sequence: CDR1 SGHDN, CDR2 FVKESK. CDR3 size: 21 residues. In DNA form, the CDR3 reads TGTGCCAGCAGCCAGGGGCCCACTCGCGGGAGGGCCCGGTTTGATATGAACATTCAGTACTTC. This sequence encodes CASSQGPTRGRARFDMNIQYF.

Many counts were recorded for this clonotype. The rearrangement joins TRBV5-1 to TRBJ1-1, with TRBD1 matching over 7 bases. This CDR3 is 17 amino acids long. Germline V gene data show CDR1 as SGHRS and CDR2 as YFSETQ. The junction had 11 bases not matched to a gene; V was cut back by 3 bases and J by 0 bases. Written as DNA, the CDR3 is TGCGCCAGCAGCTCAGGACAGGTCGGGGGGATGAACACTGAAGCTTTCTTT. It translates to CASSSGQVGGMNTEAFF.

This clonotype was detected ten times or more. This chain uses TRBV28 with TRBJ2-5, with TRBD2 as a possible D gene (5 bases). V dropped 5 bases and J dropped 5 bases, with 18 bases sitting between them. This CDR3 region has 15 residues. CDR1 and CDR2 (germline): MDHEN, SYDVKM. The CDR3 DNA follows: TGTGCCAGCAGTCCGCCCGGAAAGAGGGCGGAGACCCAGTACTTC. Translated, it gives CASSPPGKRAETQYF.

This clonotype came up many times. This chain uses TRBV6-5 with TRBJ1-2; weak D call: TRBD1 (6 bases). The CDR3 is 17 residues long. CDR1 is MNHEY and CDR2 is SVGAGI in the germline V gene. Between the trimmed V and J ends, which lost 0 bases and 1 base, there was a span of 15 bases. The CDR3 reads CASSYSLAGADNYGYTF. CDR3 in DNA: TGTGCCAGCAGTTACTCGTTGGCAGGGGCAGATAACTATGGCTACACCTTC.

The chain uses TRBV6-2 or TRBV6-3 and TRBJ2-2, with 9 bases that match TRBD1. After removal of 7 bases from V and 0 bases from J, the junction contained 9 bases not matched to a gene. The germline V gene has CDR1 MNHEY and CDR2 SVGEGT. The CDR3 consists of 17 residues. CDR3 loop: CASTTRTGAANTGELFF. CDR3 coding DNA: TGTGCCAGCACGACTAGGACAGGGGCGGCGAACACCGGGGAGCTGTTTTTT.

The chain links TRBV6-1 to TRBJ1-5; D is perhaps TRBD1 (5 bases). CDR3 length: 15 amino acids. Germline V lookup: CDR1 MNHNS, CDR2 SASEGT. V dropped 1 base and J dropped 4 bases, with 11 bases sitting between them. The CDR3 loop reads CASSEGPGNNQPQHF. For the CDR3, the DNA is TGTGCCAGCAGTGAAGGTCCAGGGAATAATCAGCCCCAGCATTTT.

DNA for the CDR3: TGTGCCAGCAGTCGGGTGAGAGGGTGGAATCAGCCCCAGCATTTT. Its translation is CASSRVRGWNQPQHF. The chain carries TRBV27 and TRBJ1-5; D uncertain. V was pared by 5 bases and J by 4 bases, with 15 bases between. Germline CDR1 reads MNHEY; CDR2 reads SMNVEV (reference sequence). CDR3 length: 15 amino acids.

This clonotype was counted many times. This rearrangement joins TRBV5-5 to TRBJ2-7, with 8 bases identical to TRBD1. The CDR3 runs 15 residues. V shed 4 bases, J shed 1 base, and the junction held 7 bases outside the gene matches. Germline V gene data show CDR1 as SGHKS and CDR2 as YYEKEE (reference sequence). The CDR3 nucleotides read TGTGCCAGCAGCCTTGACAGGGGCCATTCCTACGAGCAGTACTTC. Protein product: CASSLDRGHSYEQYF.

This clonotype was detected many times. V is TRBV5-1 and J is TRBJ2-7; TRBD2 matches at 8 bases. Germline loops: CDR1 SGHRS, CDR2 YFSETQ. The trim removed 1 base at V and 1 base at J, leaving 4 bases unmatched. The CDR3 contains 15 residues. CDR3 sequence reads: CASSLQGGGSYEQYF. The CDR3 region has the DNA TGCGCCAGCAGCTTGCAGGGCGGGGGGTCCTACGAGCAGTACTTC.

This clonotype was counted at least ten times. The chain has TRBV9 and TRBJ1-2; the D gene is possibly TRBD1 (6 bases). The ends were cut back, 0 bases at V and 6 bases at J, with 12 bases in the middle. This CDR3 spans 14 amino acids. Per the germline V gene, CDR1 is SGDLS and CDR2 is YYNGEE. The CDR3 region is CASSVGDIINGYTF. In nucleotides, the CDR3 is TGTGCCAGCAGCGTAGGGGACATTATTAATGGCTACACCTTC.

This clonotype was observed at least ten times. The gene calls are TRBV9 and TRBJ1-3, with D tentatively TRBD1 (5 bases). Germline V gene data show CDR1 as SGDLS and CDR2 as YYNGEE. This CDR3 is 16 amino acids long. V was pared by 0 bases and J by 4 bases, with 14 bases between. The chain's CDR3 is CASSVAGGMSGNTIYF. The CDR3 region has the DNA TGTGCCAGCAGCGTAGCGGGGGGGATGTCGGGAAACACCATATATTTT.

At least ten counts were recorded for this clonotype. V usage is TRBV2 and J usage is TRBJ2-3; 7 nucleotides line up with TRBD1. Germline lookup yields CDR1 SNHLY and CDR2 FYNNEI. Losses at the gene ends were 8 bases for V and 0 bases for J; bases not matched to a gene: 2. The CDR3 loop spans 13 amino acids. This chain's CDR3 is CASQTGSTDTQYF. CDR3 bases: TGTGCCAGCCAGACAGGGAGCACAGATACGCAGTATTTT.

The V call is TRBV7-3, the J call TRBJ1-2; possibly TRBD1 for D (6 bases). The V gene lost 5 bases and the J gene lost 2 bases, with 9 bases spanning the gap. Germline V gene data show CDR1 as SGHTA and CDR2 as FQGTGA. The CDR3 runs 13 residues. CDR3 sequence (DNA): TGTGCCAGCAGCGAGGACAGCAACTATGGCTACACCTTC. This encodes CASSEDSNYGYTF.

This clonotype showed up many times. The J gene is TRBJ2-5, the V gene TRBV6-5; 11 nucleotides line up with TRBD2. There are 15 residues in the CDR3. The V and J ends lost 7 bases and 1 base, in that order; junction bases with no gene match: 5. Germline CDR1 and CDR2: MNHEY and SVGAGI. This CDR3 reads CASNLAGGTQETQYF. CDR3 in DNA: TGTGCCAGCAATTTAGCGGGAGGGACCCAAGAGACCCAGTACTTC.

V gene TRBV15 combines with J gene TRBJ2-5, with D maybe TRBD2 (5 bases). This CDR3 spans 13 amino acids. The ends were cut back, 6 bases at V and 0 bases at J, with 8 bases in the middle. Germline V gene lookup returns CDR1 LNHNV and CDR2 YYDKDF (reference sequence). The CDR3 is CATREDYQETQYF. CDR3 in DNA: TGTGCCACCAGGGAGGACTACCAAGAGACCCAGTACTTC.

This chain links TRBV12-3 or TRBV12-4 with TRBJ1-1, with D possibly being TRBD1 (5 bases). Trimming took off 5 bases at V and 1 base at J, with 11 bases between the two ends. The CDR3 extends over 14 amino acids. The CDR3 here is CASSTLTANTEAFF. The CDR3 DNA reads as TGTGCCAGCAGTACCTTGACAGCGAACACTGAAGCTTTCTTT.

This clonotype was counted at least ten times. The chain is built from TRBV18 and TRBJ2-7; TRBD2 matches at 12 bases. Trimming at V came to 4 bases and at J to 2 bases, leaving 9 bases not matched to a gene. The CDR3 runs 17 residues. CDR1 is KGHSH, CDR2 LQKENI, per germline. DNA of the CDR3: TGTGCCAGCTCACTAACTGGACTAGCGGGATCGCCCTACGAGCAGTACTTC. Protein sequence: CASSLTGLAGSPYEQYF.

This clonotype has a single count. Sequence at one end of the junction differs from germline and may be a read error. J is TRBJ1-1 and V is TRBV24-1, with D possibly TRBD1 on 6 matching bases. In germline, CDR1 is KGHDR, CDR2 SFDVKD. The CDR3 consists of 14 residues. CDR3: CASSEGGAGTEAFF. The CDR3 bases are TGTGCCAGCAGTGAAGGGGGAGCGGGCACTGAAGCTTTCTTT.

The chain couples TRBV29-1 to TRBJ1-2; 9 bases are shared with TRBD1. The trim removed 6 bases at V and 3 bases at J, leaving 8 bases unmatched. Germline CDR1 and CDR2: SQVTM and ANQGSEA. The CDR3 length is 14 residues. CDR3 nucleotide sequence: TGCAGCGTGTCTAGGACAGGGGTGGACTATGGCTACACCTTC. It translates to CSVSRTGVDYGYTF.

This chain connects TRBV19 to TRBJ2-7, with D unresolved. This CDR3 contains 11 residues. The V end lost 5 bases, the J end lost 7 bases, and 9 bases lay between the germline ends. Germline V lookup: CDR1 LNHDA, CDR2 SQIVND (reference sequence). CDR3 DNA sequence: TGTGCCAGTAGTCCCGAGATGGAGCAGTACTTC. Protein product: CASSPEMEQYF.

This clonotype was detected ten times or more. This chain joins TRBV20-1 and TRBJ2-7; 11 bases match TRBD2. Germline values: CDR1 DFQATT, CDR2 SNEGSKA (reference sequence). The V segment lost 6 bases and the J segment 2 bases; nucleotides outside the gene matches: 6. This CDR3 contains 14 residues. The DNA of the CDR3 is TGCAGTGCCAAACTAGCGGGAGAGACCTACGAGCAGTACTTC. It codes for CSAKLAGETYEQYF.